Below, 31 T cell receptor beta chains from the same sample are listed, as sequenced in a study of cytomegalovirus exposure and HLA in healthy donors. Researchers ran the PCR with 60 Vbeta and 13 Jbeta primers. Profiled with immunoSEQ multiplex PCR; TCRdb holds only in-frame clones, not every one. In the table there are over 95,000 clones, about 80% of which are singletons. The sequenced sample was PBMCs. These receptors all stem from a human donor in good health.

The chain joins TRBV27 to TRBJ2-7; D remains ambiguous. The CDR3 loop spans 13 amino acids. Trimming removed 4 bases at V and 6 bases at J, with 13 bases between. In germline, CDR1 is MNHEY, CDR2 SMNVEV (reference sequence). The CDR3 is CASSSHPVGEQYF. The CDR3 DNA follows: TGTGCCAGCAGTTCACATCCCGTTGGCGAGCAGTACTTC.

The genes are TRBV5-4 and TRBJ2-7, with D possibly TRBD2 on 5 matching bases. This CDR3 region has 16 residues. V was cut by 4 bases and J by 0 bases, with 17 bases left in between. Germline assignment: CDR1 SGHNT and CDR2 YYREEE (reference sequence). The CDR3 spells CASSDGPGLASYEQYF. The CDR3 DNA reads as TGTGCCAGCAGCGACGGCCCAGGACTGGCCTCCTACGAGCAGTACTTC.

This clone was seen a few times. CDR3 coding DNA: TGTGCCAGCAGCCGTCGACTTAGCCCTGAAGCTTTCTTT. Translation gives CASSRRLSPEAFF. The chain has TRBV28 and TRBJ1-1; D is uncertain. Trimming took off 6 bases at V and 6 bases at J, with 14 bases between the two ends. CDR1 and CDR2 (germline): MDHEN, SYDVKM. The CDR3 consists of 13 residues.

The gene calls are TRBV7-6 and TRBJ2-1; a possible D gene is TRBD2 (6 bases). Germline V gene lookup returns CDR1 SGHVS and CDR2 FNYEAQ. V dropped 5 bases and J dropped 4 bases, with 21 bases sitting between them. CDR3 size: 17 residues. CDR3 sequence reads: CASSRRASSPLYNEQFF. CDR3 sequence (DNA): TGTGCCAGCAGCCGGAGGGCCAGCTCGCCCCTTTACAATGAGCAGTTCTTC.

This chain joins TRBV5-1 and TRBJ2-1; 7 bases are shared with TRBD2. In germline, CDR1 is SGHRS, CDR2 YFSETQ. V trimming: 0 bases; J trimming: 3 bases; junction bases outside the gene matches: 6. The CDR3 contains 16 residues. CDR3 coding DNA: TGCGCCAGCAGCTTGGGGCTAGCGGTCATCTACAATGAGCAGTTCTTC. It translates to CASSLGLAVIYNEQFF.

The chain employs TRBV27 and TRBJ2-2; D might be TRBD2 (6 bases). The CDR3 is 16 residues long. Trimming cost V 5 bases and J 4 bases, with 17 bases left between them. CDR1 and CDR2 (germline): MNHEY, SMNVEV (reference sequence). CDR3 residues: CASSLVFGGTTGELFF. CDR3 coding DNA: TGTGCCAGCAGTCTGGTGTTTGGAGGGACCACCGGGGAGCTGTTTTTT.

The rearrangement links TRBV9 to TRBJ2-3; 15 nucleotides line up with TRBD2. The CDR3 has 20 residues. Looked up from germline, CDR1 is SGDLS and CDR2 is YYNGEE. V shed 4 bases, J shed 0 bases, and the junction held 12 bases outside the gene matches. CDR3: CASSLGTSGRTSKSTDTQYF. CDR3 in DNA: TGTGCCAGCAGCCTAGGGACTAGCGGGAGGACCTCCAAGAGCACAGATACGCAGTATTTT.

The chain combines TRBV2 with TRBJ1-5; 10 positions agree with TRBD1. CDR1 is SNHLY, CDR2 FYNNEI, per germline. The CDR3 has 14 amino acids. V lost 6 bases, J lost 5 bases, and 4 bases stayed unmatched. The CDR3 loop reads CASRTGGAYQPQHF. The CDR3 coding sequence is TGTGCCAGCAGGACAGGGGGCGCGTATCAGCCCCAGCATTTT.

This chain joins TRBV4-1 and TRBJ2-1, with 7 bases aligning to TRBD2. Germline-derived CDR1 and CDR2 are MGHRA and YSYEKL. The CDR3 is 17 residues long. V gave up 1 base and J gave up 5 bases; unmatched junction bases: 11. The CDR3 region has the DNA TGCGCCAGCAGCCAAGGTCCCGCTAGCGGAAGACACAATGAGCAGTTCTTC. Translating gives CASSQGPASGRHNEQFF.

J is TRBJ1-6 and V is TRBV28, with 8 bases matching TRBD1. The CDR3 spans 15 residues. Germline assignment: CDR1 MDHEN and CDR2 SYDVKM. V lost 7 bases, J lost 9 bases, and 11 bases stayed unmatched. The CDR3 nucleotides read TGTGCCAGCAATGCATCAGGGGGCTCGGGTTCACCCCTCCACTTT. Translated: CASNASGGSGSPLHF.

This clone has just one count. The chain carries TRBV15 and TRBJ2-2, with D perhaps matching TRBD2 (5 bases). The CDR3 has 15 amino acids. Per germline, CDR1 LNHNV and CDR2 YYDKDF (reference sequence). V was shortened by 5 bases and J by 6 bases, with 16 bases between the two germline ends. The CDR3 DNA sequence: TGTGCCACCAGCGGCATACTAGACCCGCCCGGGGAGCTGTTTTTT. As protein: CATSGILDPPGELFF.

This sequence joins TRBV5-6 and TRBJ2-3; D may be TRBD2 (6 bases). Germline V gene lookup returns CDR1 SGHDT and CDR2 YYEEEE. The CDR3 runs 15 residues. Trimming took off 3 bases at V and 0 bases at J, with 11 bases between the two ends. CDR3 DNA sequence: TGTGCCAGCAGCTGGGGTCTAGCGAGCACAGATACGCAGTATTTT. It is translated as CASSWGLASTDTQYF.

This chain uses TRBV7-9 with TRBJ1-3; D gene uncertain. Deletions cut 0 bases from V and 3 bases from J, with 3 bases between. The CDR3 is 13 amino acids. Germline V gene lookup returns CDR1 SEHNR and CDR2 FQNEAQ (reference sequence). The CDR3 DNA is TGTGCCAGCAGCTTAGCTAGTGGAAACACCATATATTTT. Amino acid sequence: CASSLASGNTIYF.

CDR3 protein: CASSPRTASEAFF. The CDR3 bases are TGTGCCAGTAGCCCCCGGACAGCCAGCGAAGCTTTCTTT. The rearrangement uses TRBV19 and TRBJ1-1; D is perhaps TRBD1 (6 bases). The germline V gene has CDR1 LNHDA and CDR2 SQIVND (reference sequence). The CDR3 loop spans 13 amino acids. The V end was cut by 6 bases, the J end by 8 bases, with 16 bases between.

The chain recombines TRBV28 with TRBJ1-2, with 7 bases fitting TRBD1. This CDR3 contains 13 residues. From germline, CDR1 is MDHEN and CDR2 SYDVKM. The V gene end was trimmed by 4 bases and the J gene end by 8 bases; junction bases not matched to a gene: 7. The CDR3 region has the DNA TGTGCCAGCAGTTCCGAGGGGGCTTCGGGCTACACCTTC. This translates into CASSSEGASGYTF.

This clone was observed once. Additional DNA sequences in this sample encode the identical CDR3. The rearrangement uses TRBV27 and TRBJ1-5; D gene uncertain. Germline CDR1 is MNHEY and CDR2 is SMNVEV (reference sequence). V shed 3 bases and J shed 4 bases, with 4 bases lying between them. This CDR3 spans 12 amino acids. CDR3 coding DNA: TGTGCCAGCAGTTTCCCTAATCAGCCCCAGCATTTT. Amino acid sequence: CASSFPNQPQHF.

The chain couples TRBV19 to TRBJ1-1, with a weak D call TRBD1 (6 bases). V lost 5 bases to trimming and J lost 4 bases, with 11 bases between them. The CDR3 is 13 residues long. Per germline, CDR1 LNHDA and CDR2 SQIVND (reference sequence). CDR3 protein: CASSPGASTEAFF. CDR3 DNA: TGTGCCAGTAGTCCAGGGGCGAGCACTGAAGCTTTCTTT. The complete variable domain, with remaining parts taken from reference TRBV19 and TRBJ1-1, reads DGGITQSPKYLFRKEGQNVTLSCEQNLNHDAMYWYRQDPGQGLRLIYYSQIVNDFQKGDIAEGYSVSREKKESFPLTVTSAQKNPTAFYLCASSPGASTEAFFGQGTRLTVV.

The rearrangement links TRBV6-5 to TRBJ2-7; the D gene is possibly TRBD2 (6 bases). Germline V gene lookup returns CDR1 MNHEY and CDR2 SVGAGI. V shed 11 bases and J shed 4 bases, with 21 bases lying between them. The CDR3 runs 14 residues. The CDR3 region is CASSLGGDLYEQYF. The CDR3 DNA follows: TGTGCCTCATCACTGGGAGGAGACCTGTACGAGCAGTACTTC.

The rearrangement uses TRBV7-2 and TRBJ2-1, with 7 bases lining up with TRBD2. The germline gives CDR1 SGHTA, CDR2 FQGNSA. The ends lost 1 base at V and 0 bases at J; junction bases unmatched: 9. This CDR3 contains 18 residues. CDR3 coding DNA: TGTGCCAGCAGCTTAGTCCCGGGCGGCGGGGGCTCCTACAATGAGCAGTTCTTC. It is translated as CASSLVPGGGGSYNEQFF.

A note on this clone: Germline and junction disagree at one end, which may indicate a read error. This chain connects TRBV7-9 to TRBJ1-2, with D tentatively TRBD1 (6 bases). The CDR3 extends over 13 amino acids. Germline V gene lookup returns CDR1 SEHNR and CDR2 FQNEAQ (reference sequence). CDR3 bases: TGTTCCAGCAGCTTGGACAGTATGAGTGGCTACACCTTC. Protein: CSSSLDSMSGYTF.

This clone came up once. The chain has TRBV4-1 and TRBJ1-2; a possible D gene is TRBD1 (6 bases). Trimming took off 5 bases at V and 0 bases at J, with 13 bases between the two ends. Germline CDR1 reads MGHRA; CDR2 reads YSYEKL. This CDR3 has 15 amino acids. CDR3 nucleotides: TGCGCCAGCAGCTCAACGACAGGATCTAACTATGGCTACACCTTC. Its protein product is CASSSTTGSNYGYTF.

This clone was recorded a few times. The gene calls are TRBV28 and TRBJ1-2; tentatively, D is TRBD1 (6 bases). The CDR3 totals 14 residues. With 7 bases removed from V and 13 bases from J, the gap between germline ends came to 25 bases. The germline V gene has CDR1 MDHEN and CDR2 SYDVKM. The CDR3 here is CASTSTKDSFRRTF. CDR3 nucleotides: TGTGCCAGCACCTCGACCAAGGACAGTTTCCGGCGCACCTTC.

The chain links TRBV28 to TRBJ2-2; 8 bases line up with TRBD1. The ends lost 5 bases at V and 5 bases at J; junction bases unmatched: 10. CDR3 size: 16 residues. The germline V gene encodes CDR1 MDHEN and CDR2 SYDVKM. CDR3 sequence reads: CASSTRQGIRTGELFF. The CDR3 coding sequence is TGTGCCAGCAGTACGAGACAGGGGATAAGAACCGGGGAGCTGTTTTTT.

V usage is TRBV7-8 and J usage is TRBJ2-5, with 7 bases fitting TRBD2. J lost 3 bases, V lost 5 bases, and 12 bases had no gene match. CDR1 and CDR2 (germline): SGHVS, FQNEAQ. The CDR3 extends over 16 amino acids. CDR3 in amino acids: CASSLSWGGPEETQYF. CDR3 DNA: TGTGCCAGCAGCCTCTCGTGGGGGGGTCCGGAAGAGACCCAGTACTTC.

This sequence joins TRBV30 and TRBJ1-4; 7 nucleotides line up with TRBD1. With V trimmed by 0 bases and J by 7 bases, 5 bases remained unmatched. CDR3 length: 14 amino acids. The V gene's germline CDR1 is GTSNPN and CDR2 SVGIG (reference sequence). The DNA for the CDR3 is TGTGCCTGGAGTGTACTACAGGGGAGTGAAAAACTGTTTTTT. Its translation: CAWSVLQGSEKLFF.

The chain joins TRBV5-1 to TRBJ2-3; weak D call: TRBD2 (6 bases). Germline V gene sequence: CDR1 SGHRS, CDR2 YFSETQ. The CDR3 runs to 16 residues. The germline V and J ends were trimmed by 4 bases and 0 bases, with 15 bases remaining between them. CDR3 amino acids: CASSPGGATSTDTQYF. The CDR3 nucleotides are TGCGCCAGCAGCCCGGGCGGGGCTACTAGCACAGATACGCAGTATTTT.

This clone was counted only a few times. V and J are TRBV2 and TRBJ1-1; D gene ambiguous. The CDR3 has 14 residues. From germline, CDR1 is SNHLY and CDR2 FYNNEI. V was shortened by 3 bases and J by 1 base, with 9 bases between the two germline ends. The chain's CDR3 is CASSEFEGNTEAFF. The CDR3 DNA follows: TGTGCCAGCAGTGAGTTCGAGGGGAACACTGAAGCTTTCTTT.

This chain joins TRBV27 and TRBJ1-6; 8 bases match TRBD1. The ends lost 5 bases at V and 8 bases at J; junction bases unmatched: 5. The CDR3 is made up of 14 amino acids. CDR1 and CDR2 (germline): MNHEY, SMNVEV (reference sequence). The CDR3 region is CASSSQTGDSPLHF. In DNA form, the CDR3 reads TGTGCCAGCAGTAGCCAGACAGGGGATTCACCCCTCCACTTT.

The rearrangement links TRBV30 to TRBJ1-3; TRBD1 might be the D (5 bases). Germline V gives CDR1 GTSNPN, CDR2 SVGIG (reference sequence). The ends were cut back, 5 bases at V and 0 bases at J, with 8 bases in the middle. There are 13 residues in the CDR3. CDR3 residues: CAWQGFSGNTIYF. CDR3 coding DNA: TGTGCCTGGCAGGGTTTCTCTGGAAACACCATATATTTT.

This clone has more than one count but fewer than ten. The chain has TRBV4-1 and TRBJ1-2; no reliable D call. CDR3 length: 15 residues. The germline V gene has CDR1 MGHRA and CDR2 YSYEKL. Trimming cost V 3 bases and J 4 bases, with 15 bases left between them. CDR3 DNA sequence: TGCGCCAGCAGCCACCCCGGAGGGCAGGTCTATGGCTACACCTTC. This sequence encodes CASSHPGGQVYGYTF.

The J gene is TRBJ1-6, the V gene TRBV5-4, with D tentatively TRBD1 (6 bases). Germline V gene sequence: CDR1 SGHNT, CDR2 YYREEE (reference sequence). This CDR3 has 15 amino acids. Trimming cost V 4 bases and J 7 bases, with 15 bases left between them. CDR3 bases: TGTGCCAGCAGCCTCCAGGGGTCGAGGAATTCACCCCTCCACTTT. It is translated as CASSLQGSRNSPLHF.